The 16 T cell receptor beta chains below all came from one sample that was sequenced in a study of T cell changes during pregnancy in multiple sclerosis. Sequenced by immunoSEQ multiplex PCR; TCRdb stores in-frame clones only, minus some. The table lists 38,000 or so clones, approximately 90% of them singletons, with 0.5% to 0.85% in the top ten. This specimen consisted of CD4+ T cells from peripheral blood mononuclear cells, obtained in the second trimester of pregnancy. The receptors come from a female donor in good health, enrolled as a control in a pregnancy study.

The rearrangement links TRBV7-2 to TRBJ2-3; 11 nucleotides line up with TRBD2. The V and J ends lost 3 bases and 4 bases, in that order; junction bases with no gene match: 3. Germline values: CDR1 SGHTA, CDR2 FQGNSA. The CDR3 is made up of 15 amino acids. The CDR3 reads CASSFLAGGADTQYF. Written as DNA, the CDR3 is TGTGCCAGCAGCTTTCTAGCGGGGGGCGCAGATACGCAGTATTTT.

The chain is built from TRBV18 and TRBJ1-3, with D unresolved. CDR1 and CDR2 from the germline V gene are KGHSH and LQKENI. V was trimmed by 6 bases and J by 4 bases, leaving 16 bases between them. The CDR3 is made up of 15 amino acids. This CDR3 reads CASSQNLVPGNTIYF. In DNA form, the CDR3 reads TGTGCCAGCTCGCAGAATCTGGTGCCCGGAAACACCATATATTTT. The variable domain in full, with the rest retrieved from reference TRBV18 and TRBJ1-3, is NAGVMQNPRHLVRRRGQEARLRCSPMKGHSHVYWYRQLPEEGLKFMVYLQKENIIDESGMPKERFSAEFPKEGPSILRIQQVVRGDSAAYFCASSQNLVPGNTIYFGEGSWLTVV.

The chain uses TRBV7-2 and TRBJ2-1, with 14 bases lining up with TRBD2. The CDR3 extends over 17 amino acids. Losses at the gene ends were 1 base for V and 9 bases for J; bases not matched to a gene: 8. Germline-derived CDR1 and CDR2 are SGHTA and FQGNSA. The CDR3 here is CASSLGGLGTSGGEQFF. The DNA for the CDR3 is TGTGCCAGCAGCTTAGGGGGTTTGGGGACTAGCGGGGGTGAGCAGTTCTTC.

CDR3 sequence (DNA): TGTGCCAGCAGCGTAGCGGGGGTCTACGAGCAGTACTTC. The encoded protein is CASSVAGVYEQYF. The chain has TRBV5-4 and TRBJ2-7, with TRBD2 matching 9 bases. V shed 4 bases, J shed 3 bases, and the junction held 2 bases outside the gene matches. This CDR3 region has 13 residues. Germline values: CDR1 SGHNT, CDR2 YYREEE (reference sequence).

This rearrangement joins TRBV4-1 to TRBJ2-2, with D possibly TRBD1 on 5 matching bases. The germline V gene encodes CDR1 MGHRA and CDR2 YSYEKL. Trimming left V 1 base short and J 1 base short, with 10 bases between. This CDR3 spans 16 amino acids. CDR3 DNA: TGCGCCAGCAGCCAAGTGCAGGGATTGAACACCGGGGAGCTGTTTTTT. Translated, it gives CASSQVQGLNTGELFF.

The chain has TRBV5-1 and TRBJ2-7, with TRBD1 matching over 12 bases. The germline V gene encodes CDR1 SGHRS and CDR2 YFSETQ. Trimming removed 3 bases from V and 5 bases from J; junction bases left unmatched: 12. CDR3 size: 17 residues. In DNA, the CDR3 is TGCGCCAGCAGCTCTCCACCCCTGGGACAGGGGGCACACGAGCAGTACTTC. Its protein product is CASSSPPLGQGAHEQYF.

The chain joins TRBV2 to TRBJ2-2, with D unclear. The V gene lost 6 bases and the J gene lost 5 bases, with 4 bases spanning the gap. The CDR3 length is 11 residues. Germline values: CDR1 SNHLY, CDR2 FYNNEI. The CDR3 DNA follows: TGTGCCAGCAGGAGAACCGGGGAGCTGTTTTTT. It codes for CASRRTGELFF.

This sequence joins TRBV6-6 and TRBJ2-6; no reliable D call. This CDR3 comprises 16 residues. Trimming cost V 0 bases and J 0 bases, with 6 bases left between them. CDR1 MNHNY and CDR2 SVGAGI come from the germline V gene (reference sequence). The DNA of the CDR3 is TGTGCCAGCAGTTACTCTAGAAGCTCTGGGGCCAACGTCCTGACTTTC. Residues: CASSYSRSSGANVLTF.

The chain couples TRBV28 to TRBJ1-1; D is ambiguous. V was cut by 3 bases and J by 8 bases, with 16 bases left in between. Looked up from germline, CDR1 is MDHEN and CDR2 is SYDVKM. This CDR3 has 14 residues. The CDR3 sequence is CASSFPGPPREAFF. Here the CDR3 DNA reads TGTGCCAGCAGTTTTCCGGGTCCCCCTCGGGAAGCTTTCTTT.

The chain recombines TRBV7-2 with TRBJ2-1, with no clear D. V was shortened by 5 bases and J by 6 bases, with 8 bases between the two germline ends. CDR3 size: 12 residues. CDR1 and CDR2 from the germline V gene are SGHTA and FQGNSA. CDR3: CASSPLSNEQFF. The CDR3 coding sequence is TGTGCCAGCAGCCCCCTGTCCAATGAGCAGTTCTTC.

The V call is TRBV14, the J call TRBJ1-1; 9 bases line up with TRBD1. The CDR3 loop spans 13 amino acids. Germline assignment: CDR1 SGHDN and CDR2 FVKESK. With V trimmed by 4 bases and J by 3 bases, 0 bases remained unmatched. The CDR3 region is CASSRDRDTEAFF. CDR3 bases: TGTGCCAGCAGCCGGGACAGGGACACTGAAGCTTTCTTT.

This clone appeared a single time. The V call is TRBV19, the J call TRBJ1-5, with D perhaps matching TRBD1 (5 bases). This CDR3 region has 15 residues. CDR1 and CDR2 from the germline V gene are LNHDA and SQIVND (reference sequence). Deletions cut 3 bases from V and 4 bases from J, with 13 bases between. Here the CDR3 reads CASSIPGLLNQPQHF. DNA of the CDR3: TGTGCCAGTAGTATCCCGGGACTCCTGAATCAGCCCCAGCATTTT.

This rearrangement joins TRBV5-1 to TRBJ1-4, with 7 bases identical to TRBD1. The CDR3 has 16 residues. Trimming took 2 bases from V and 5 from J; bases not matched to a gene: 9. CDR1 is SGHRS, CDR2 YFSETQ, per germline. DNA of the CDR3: TGCGCCAGCAGCTTCGGGACAGCTGTCAAAAATGAAAAACTGTTTTTT. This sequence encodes CASSFGTAVKNEKLFF. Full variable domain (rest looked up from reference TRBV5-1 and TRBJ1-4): KAGVTQTPRYLIKTRGQQVTLSCSPISGHRSVSWYQQTPGQGLQFLFEYFSETQRNKGNFPGRFSGRQFSNSRSEMNVSTLELGDSALYLCASSFGTAVKNEKLFFGSGTQLSVL.

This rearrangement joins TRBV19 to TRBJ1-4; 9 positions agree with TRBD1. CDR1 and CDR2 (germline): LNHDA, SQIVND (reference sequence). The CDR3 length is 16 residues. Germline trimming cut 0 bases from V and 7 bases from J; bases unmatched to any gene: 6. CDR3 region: CASSIEQTGGREKLFF. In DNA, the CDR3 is TGTGCCAGTAGTATAGAGCAGACAGGGGGTCGTGAAAAACTGTTTTTT.

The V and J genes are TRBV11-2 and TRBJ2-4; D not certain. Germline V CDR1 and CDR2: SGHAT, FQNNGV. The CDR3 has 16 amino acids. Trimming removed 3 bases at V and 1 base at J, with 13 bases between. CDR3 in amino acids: CASSFTRGAAKNIQYF. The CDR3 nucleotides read TGTGCCAGCAGCTTCACGCGAGGAGCGGCCAAAAACATTCAGTACTTC.

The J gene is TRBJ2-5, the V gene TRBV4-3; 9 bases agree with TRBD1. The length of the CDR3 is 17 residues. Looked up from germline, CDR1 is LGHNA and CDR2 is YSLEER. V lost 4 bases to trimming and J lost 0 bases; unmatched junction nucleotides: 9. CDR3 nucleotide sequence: TGCGCCAGCAGCCCCTGGGGACAGGGAAAATACCAAGAGACCCAGTACTTC. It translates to CASSPWGQGKYQETQYF.